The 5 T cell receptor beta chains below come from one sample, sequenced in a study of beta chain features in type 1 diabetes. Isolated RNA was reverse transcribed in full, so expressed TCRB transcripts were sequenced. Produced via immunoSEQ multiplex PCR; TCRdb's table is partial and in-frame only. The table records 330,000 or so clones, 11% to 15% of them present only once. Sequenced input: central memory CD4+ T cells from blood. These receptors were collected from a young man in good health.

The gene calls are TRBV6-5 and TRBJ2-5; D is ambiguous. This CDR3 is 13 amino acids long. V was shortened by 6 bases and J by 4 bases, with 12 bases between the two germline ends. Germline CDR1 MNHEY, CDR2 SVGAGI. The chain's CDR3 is CASSPDLGETQYF. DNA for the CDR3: TGTGCCAGCAGCCCTGACCTTGGAGAGACCCAGTACTTC.

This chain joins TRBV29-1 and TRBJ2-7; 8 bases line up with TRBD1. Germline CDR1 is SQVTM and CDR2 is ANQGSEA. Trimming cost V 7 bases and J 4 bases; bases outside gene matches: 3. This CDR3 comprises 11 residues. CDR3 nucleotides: TGCAGCGCGACAGGGGATTACGAGCAGTACTTC. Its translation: CSATGDYEQYF.

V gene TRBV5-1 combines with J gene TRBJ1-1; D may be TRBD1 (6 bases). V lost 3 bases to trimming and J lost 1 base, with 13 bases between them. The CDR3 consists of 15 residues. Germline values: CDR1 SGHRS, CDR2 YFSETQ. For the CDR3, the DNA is TGCGCCAGCAGCTCTAGGACAGCGACGAACACTGAAGCTTTCTTT. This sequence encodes CASSSRTATNTEAFF.

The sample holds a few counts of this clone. CDR3 sequence (DNA): TGTGCCAGCAGCTTACCACCGGTGGACATTCAGTACTTC. It translates to CASSLPPVDIQYF. The V gene is TRBV7-8, the J gene TRBJ2-4; D not certain. V lost 2 bases and J 8 bases, leaving 10 bases between the germline ends. Germline V gene lookup returns CDR1 SGHVS and CDR2 FQNEAQ. The CDR3 sequence is 13 residues long.

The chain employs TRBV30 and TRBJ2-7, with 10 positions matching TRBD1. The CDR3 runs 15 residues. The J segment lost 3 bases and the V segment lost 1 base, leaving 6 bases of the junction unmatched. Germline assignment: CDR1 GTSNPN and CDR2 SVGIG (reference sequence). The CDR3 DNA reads TGTGCCTGGAGTGGTGGGACAGGGGCCTTCTACGAGCAGTACGTC. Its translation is CAWSGGTGAFYEQYV.